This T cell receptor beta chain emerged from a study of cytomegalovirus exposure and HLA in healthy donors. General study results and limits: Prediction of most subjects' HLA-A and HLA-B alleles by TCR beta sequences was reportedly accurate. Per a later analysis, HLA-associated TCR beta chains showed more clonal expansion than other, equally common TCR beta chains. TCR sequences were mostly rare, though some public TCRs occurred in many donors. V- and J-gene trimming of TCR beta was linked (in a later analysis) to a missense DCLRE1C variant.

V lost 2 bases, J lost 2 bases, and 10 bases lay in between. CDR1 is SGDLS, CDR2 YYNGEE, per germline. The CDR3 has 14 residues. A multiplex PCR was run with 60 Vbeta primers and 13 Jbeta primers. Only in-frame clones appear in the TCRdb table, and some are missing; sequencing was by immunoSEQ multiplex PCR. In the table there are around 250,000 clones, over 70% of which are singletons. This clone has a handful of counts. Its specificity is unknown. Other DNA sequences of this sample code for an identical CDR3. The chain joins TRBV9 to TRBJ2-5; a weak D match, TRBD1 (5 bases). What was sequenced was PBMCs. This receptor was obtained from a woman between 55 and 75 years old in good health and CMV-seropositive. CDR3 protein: CASSVGRQQETQYF. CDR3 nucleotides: TGTGCCAGCAGCGTTGGTCGACAGCAAGAGACCCAGTACTTC.